The clone carrying this TCR beta chain has just a few counts. At one end the junction does not follow the germline gene, possibly because of a read error. The data were obtained in a study of identical twins. TCRdb re-called the 5' RACE reads with MiXCR, one entry per CDR3 protein. Among around 510,000 distinct CDR3 sequences, over 11% were seen once, and the ten largest hold about 1%. The CDR3 totals 14 residues. Germline CDR1 reads MNHNS; CDR2 reads SASEGT. The same specimen was also included in a second study, on yellow fever vaccine responses in identical twins.

The rearrangement joins TRBV6-1 to TRBJ2-5; a possible D gene is TRBD1 (6 bases). The receptor's source is a woman younger than 35 in good health. The sequenced sample was CD4+ T cells sorted from blood. This chain's CDR3 is CASRTTGGEETLYF. CDR3 sequence (DNA): TGTGCCAGCAGGACGACAGGAGGTGAAGAGACCCTGTACTTC.